Sequencing of this T cell receptor (beta chain) was carried out in a study of cytomegalovirus exposure and HLA in healthy donors. Study-level points and caveats: The study labeled around 160 TCR beta chains cytomegalovirus-associated. For most TCR beta V segments, an earlier analysis put the productive rate at about 87% or about 30% of the time.

On this clone: The antigen remains undetermined. One end of the junction is discordant with germline, which a read error may explain.

With 60 Vbeta and 13 Jbeta primers, the PCR was carried out. The table came from immunoSEQ multiplex PCR; TCRdb's copy has only in-frame clones and leaves some out. Seen here are approximately 120,000 clones, 73% observed once, and the top ten hold 8.4%. The V gene's germline CDR1 is MNHEY and CDR2 SMNVEV (reference sequence). This CDR3 contains 20 residues. The sequencing sample was made of PBMCs. This clonotype was sampled from a man aged 35 to 55 in good health and CMV-seronegative. The rearrangement joins TRBV27 to TRBJ2-6, with 10 bases fitting TRBD1. In DNA, the CDR3 is TGTGCCAGCAGGAGGCTCGGACAGGGGGACACTTACTCTGGGGCCAACGTCCTGGCTTTC. This encodes CASRRLGQGDTYSGANVLAF. Using reference TRBV27 and TRBJ2-6 for the parts outside the CDR3, the full variable domain is EAQVTQNPRYLITVTGKKLTVTCSQNMNHEYMSWYRQDPGLGLRQIYYSMNVEVTDKGDVPEGYKVSRKEKRNFPLILESPSPNQTSLYFCASRRLGQGDTYSGANVLAFGAGSRLTVL.